Below are 19 T cell receptor beta chains sequenced from a single sample in a study of control samples from healthy donors and cancer patients. Only in-frame clones appear in the TCRdb table, and some are missing; sequencing was by immunoSEQ multiplex PCR. The profile shows tens of thousands of clones, 65% to 85% of them singletons. The material sequenced was PBMCs. The receptors come from a man between 65 and 79 years old with lung cancer.

The chain uses TRBV7-3 and TRBJ2-3; possibly TRBD1 for D (7 bases). There are 14 residues in the CDR3. Per the germline V gene, CDR1 is SGHTA and CDR2 is FQGTGA. V lost 5 bases and J 4 bases, leaving 13 bases between the germline ends. This CDR3 reads CASSAGGTADTQYF. The CDR3 DNA reads as TGTGCCAGCAGCGCCGGAGGGACAGCAGATACGCAGTATTTT. The variable domain in full, completed from reference TRBV7-3 and TRBJ2-3, reads GAGVSQTPSNKVTEKGKYVELRCDPISGHTALYWYRQSLGQGPEFLIYFQGTGAADDSGLPNDRFFAVRPEGSVSTLKIQRTERGDSAVYLCASSAGGTADTQYFGPGTRLTVL.

This chain connects TRBV7-9 to TRBJ2-1; D is ambiguous. Between the trimmed V and J ends, which lost 6 bases and 0 bases, there was a span of 12 bases. Germline CDR1 and CDR2: SEHNR and FQNEAQ (reference sequence). CDR3 length: 15 amino acids. The CDR3 nucleotides read TGTGCCAGCAGTCCTACCATACGCTCCTACAATGAGCAGTTCTTC. Protein product: CASSPTIRSYNEQFF.

This rearrangement joins TRBV2 to TRBJ1-5; 8 positions match TRBD1. The V gene end was trimmed by 6 bases and the J gene end by 4 bases; junction bases not matched to a gene: 8. The germline V gene encodes CDR1 SNHLY and CDR2 FYNNEI. The CDR3 is 15 residues long. Here the CDR3 DNA reads TGTGCCAGCAGCCCAGGACAGGGTGAAAATCAGCCCCAGCATTTT. Residues: CASSPGQGENQPQHF.

This clone was observed once. V is TRBV2 and J is TRBJ2-3; 11 positions agree with TRBD2. The germline V gene has CDR1 SNHLY and CDR2 FYNNEI. The CDR3 runs 16 residues. J gave up 0 bases and V 6 bases, and 5 bases lay outside the gene matches. The CDR3 coding sequence is TGTGCCAGCAGAGCCACTAGCGGGGGTAGCACAGATACGCAGTATTTT. Encoded protein: CASRATSGGSTDTQYF.

The rearrangement links TRBV6-5 to TRBJ2-6; D uncertain. Germline values: CDR1 MNHEY, CDR2 SVGAGI. This CDR3 region has 13 residues. V lost 6 bases to trimming and J lost 4 bases, with 7 bases between them. The DNA of the CDR3 is TGTGCCAGCAGGTTGGACGGGGCCAACGTCCTGACTTTC. Translated: CASRLDGANVLTF.

The chain combines TRBV11-2 with TRBJ1-2, with 7 bases that match TRBD1. CDR1 and CDR2 (germline): SGHAT, FQNNGV. V dropped 5 bases and J dropped 8; count of bases not matched to a gene: 17. CDR3 size: 16 residues. In nucleotides, the CDR3 is TGTGCCAGCAGCCACAATAGCGGCAGGGGGAAGGGGGGCTACACCTTC. Residues: CASSHNSGRGKGGYTF.

V usage is TRBV11-2 and J usage is TRBJ2-7; tentatively, D is TRBD1 (5 bases). This CDR3 is built from 14 residues. Per germline, CDR1 SGHAT and CDR2 FQNNGV. V lost 5 bases and J 2 bases, leaving 13 bases between the germline ends. The CDR3 sequence: CASSARVGAYEQYF. The CDR3 nucleotides are TGTGCCAGCAGCGCCAGGGTAGGGGCCTACGAGCAGTACTTC.

This clone was observed once. J is TRBJ2-7 and V is TRBV7-9; maybe TRBD2 (6 bases). Per germline, CDR1 SEHNR and CDR2 FQNEAQ (reference sequence). The ends were cut back, 0 bases at V and 7 bases at J, with 13 bases in the middle. The CDR3 totals 14 residues. For the CDR3, the DNA is TGTGCCAGCAGCTTAGCGCGCGGGGTTGAGGAGCAGTACTTC. Translating gives CASSLARGVEEQYF.

The chain joins TRBV6-4 to TRBJ1-2; possibly TRBD1 for D (5 bases). The germline CDR1 and CDR2 sequences are MRHNA and SNTAGT. The ends were cut back, 4 bases at V and 5 bases at J, with 11 bases in the middle. The CDR3 runs to 13 residues. The CDR3 spells CASSVDRGYGYTF. CDR3 bases: TGTGCCAGCAGTGTAGACAGAGGATATGGCTACACCTTC.

This clone was picked up a small number of times. This chain links TRBV7-9 with TRBJ2-7, with a tentative D call TRBD1 (5 bases). Germline V gene lookup returns CDR1 SEHNR and CDR2 FQNEAQ (reference sequence). V gave up 3 bases and J gave up 3 bases, with 6 bases separating them. The CDR3 covers 12 residues. Here the CDR3 reads CASSFQGYEQYF. The CDR3 DNA follows: TGTGCCAGCAGCTTCCAGGGCTACGAGCAGTACTTC.

The chain uses TRBV3-1 (or the pseudogene TRBV3-2) and TRBJ1-2; TRBD1 matches 9 bases. The CDR3 length is 16 residues. Germline trimming cut 0 bases from V and 8 bases from J; bases unmatched to any gene: 10. Germline-derived CDR1 and CDR2 are LGHDT and YNNKEL (reference sequence). CDR3 region: CASSQDTGGGVGGYTF. In nucleotides, the CDR3 is TGTGCCAGCAGCCAAGATACAGGGGGCGGCGTTGGGGGCTACACCTTC.

This chain joins TRBV9 and TRBJ2-7; D is ambiguous. The V end lost 0 bases, the J end lost 6 bases, and 28 bases lay between the germline ends. The germline gives CDR1 SGDLS, CDR2 YYNGEE. CDR3 length equals 19 residues. DNA of the CDR3: TGTGCCAGCAGCGTAGACCCCCTGGAACACCAATTCCCCGATAGCGAGCAGTACTTC. It yields the protein CASSVDPLEHQFPDSEQYF.

J is TRBJ2-7 and V is TRBV5-1; TRBD1 aligns across 9 bases. CDR3 length: 14 amino acids. The trim removed 3 bases at V and 6 bases at J, leaving 7 bases unmatched. Germline V CDR1 and CDR2: SGHRS, YFSETQ. In DNA form, the CDR3 reads TGCGCCAGCAGCTACGGGACAGGGAAGAGCGAGCAGTACTTC. This translates into CASSYGTGKSEQYF.

About this clone itself: This sample includes further DNA sequences coding for the same CDR3. CDR3 sequence (DNA): TGTGCCAGCAGCTTAGTAGGAGGCACTGAAGCTTTCTTT. It codes for CASSLVGGTEAFF. This chain joins TRBV11-2 and TRBJ1-1, with unresolved D. Trimming removed 1 base from V and 4 bases from J, with 7 bases in between. CDR3 length equals 13 residues. Germline assignment: CDR1 SGHAT and CDR2 FQNNGV.

The chain employs TRBV7-9 and TRBJ2-5, with a tentative D call TRBD1 (6 bases). Germline CDR1 reads SEHNR; CDR2 reads FQNEAQ (reference sequence). Trimming pared 5 bases from V and 2 bases from J, leaving 12 bases between. This CDR3 has 14 amino acids. CDR3 sequence reads: CASSPWTEQETQYF. As DNA, the CDR3 is TGTGCCAGCAGCCCTTGGACAGAACAAGAGACCCAGTACTTC.

The chain carries TRBV6-5 and TRBJ2-3; D not certain. CDR1 and CDR2 from the germline V gene are MNHEY and SVGAGI. Trimming shortened V by 0 bases and J by 3 bases, and 7 bases separated the two germline ends. This CDR3 has 14 residues. CDR3 sequence: CASSYSKGTDTQYF. For the CDR3, the DNA is TGTGCCAGCAGTTACTCGAAGGGAACAGATACGCAGTATTTT.

The genes are TRBV27 and TRBJ2-3; perhaps TRBD2 as D (6 bases). Per germline, CDR1 MNHEY and CDR2 SMNVEV (reference sequence). The V end lost 5 bases, the J end lost 4 bases, and 13 bases lay between the germline ends. The CDR3 totals 14 residues. The CDR3 sequence is CASSSSLAADTQYF. Here the CDR3 DNA reads TGTGCCAGCAGTAGCTCCTTAGCGGCAGATACGCAGTATTTT.

The V and J genes are TRBV27 and TRBJ2-7; 8 bases line up with TRBD2. This CDR3 spans 15 amino acids. The V gene end was trimmed by 3 bases and the J gene end by 2 bases; junction bases not matched to a gene: 6. CDR1 is MNHEY, CDR2 SMNVEV, per germline (reference sequence). CDR3 sequence reads: CASSFFAGGPYEQYF. DNA for the CDR3: TGTGCCAGCAGTTTCTTCGCGGGGGGCCCCTACGAGCAGTACTTC.

V and J are TRBV11-2 and TRBJ2-2, with a possible D match to TRBD2 (5 bases). Germline values: CDR1 SGHAT, CDR2 FQNNGV. The CDR3 is 14 residues long. V lost 1 base, J lost 6 bases, and 9 bases lay in between. CDR3 loop: CASSLVRDPGELFF. The CDR3 DNA sequence: TGTGCCAGCAGCTTAGTACGGGATCCCGGGGAGCTGTTTTTT.